This T cell receptor (beta chain) emerged from a study of CD8 T cells in Susac syndrome. The authors reverse transcribed about 0.5 to 1 ug RNA with random hexamers. With immunoSEQ multiplex PCR, TCR beta CDR3 was amplified across 54 Vbeta and 13 Jbeta. A single record per CDR3 protein comes from TCRdb applying MiXCR to the immunoSEQ multiplex PCR reads. Of 75,000 to 100,000 distinct CDR3 sequences listed, around 94% were seen once; the top ten hold 0.2% to 0.3%. There are 15 residues in the CDR3. Germline lookup yields CDR1 MGHRA and CDR2 YSYEKL. V was trimmed by 1 base and J by 2 bases, leaving 9 bases between them.

The V and J genes are TRBV4-1 and TRBJ1-5, with D possibly matching TRBD1 (5 bases). Source material: CD8+ T cells from PBMCs. The source of this sequence is a human donor in good health. CDR3 DNA sequence: TGCGCCAGCAGCCAAGTGGGGACGGGCAATCAGCCCCAGCATTTT. Amino acid sequence: CASSQVGTGNQPQHF.